These T cell receptor beta chains were read from a single sample in a study of T cell responses to AZD1222 COVID-19 vaccine. Using immunoSEQ multiplex PCR, the repertoire was profiled, and TCRdb retains in-frame clones only, with some absent. This table holds over 90,000 clones, less than 95% found once. Sequences were derived from peripheral blood, sampled on day 0 of AZD1222 vaccination. All receptors derive from an adult in good health. Each CDR3 is given with its conserved first and last residue. The D gene is left open where the match is weak. For some rows the clone size is stated as once, few or many, or as a class when expanded; others skip it.

v_call,clone_size,j_call,d_call,cdr3_aa,cdr3_nt
TRBV6-5,-,TRBJ2-2,TRBD1,CATRPGQGFLWELFF,TGTGCCACTCGGCCCGGACAGGGTTTTTTGTGGGAACTGTTTTTT
TRBV19,-,TRBJ2-7,-,CATLGDSYEQYF,TGTGCCACCCTAGGGGACTCCTACGAGCAGTACTTC
TRBV30,-,TRBJ2-7,-,CAWSTGLYEQYF,TGTGCCTGGAGCACAGGGCTTTACGAGCAGTACTTC
TRBV18,-,TRBJ1-3,-,CASSPTGLAGNTIYF,TGTGCCAGCTCACCCACAGGGTTGGCTGGAAACACCATATATTTT
TRBV27,once,TRBJ1-6,-,CASSLSGEVSYNSPLHF,TGTGCCAGCAGTTTATCGGGGGAGGTGTCCTATAATTCACCCCTCCACTTT
TRBV27,-,TRBJ1-4,-,CASSSNGRPEKLFF,TGTGCCAGCAGTTCAAATGGACGGCCTGAAAAACTGTTTTTT
TRBV4-2,-,TRBJ2-7,TRBD2,CASSQDDAGGPEEQYF,TGTGCCAGCAGCCAGGACGATGCGGGGGGGCCTGAAGAGCAGTACTTC
TRBV2,-,TRBJ2-5,-,CASSVSQETQYF,TGTGCCAGCAGTGTTAGCCAAGAGACCCAGTACTTC
TRBV27,-,TRBJ1-2,-,CASSLGPRANSWGYTF,TGTGCCAGCAGTTTAGGCCCCCGGGCCAACTCCTGGGGCTACACCTTC
TRBV20-1,few,TRBJ1-2,TRBD1,CSASFFTTGPFNYGYTF,TGCAGTGCTAGTTTTTTCACGACAGGGCCTTTTAACTATGGCTACACCTTC
TRBV3-1/TRBV3-2,-,TRBJ2-5,TRBD2,CAAGLAGETQYF,TGTGCCGCGGGGCTAGCGGGGGAGACCCAGTACTTC
TRBV7-3,once,TRBJ1-3,-,CASSLSAGNTIYF,TGTGCCAGCAGCTTATCAGCTGGAAACACCATATATTTT
TRBV5-1,-,TRBJ2-5,-,CASSSLTGEETQYF,TGCGCCAGCAGCTCGCTCACAGGAGAAGAGACCCAGTACTTC
TRBV7-9,-,TRBJ1-1,-,CASSSQGTINTEAFF,TGTGCCAGCAGTTCTCAGGGGACGATAAACACTGAAGCTTTCTTT
TRBV11-2,-,TRBJ2-7,TRBD1,CASSLEGQYYEQYF,TGTGCCAGCAGCTTAGAGGGACAGTACTACGAGCAGTACTTC
TRBV6-7,-,TRBJ2-7,-,CASSYGPKELYEQYF,TGTGCCAGCAGTTACGGCCCCAAGGAGCTCTACGAGCAGTACTTC
TRBV5-6,-,TRBJ2-7,-,CASSLGAAYEQYF,TGTGCCAGCAGCTTGGGAGCAGCCTACGAGCAGTACTTC